A single sample gave rise to the 29 T cell receptor beta chains below, sequenced in a study of T cells in Graves' hyperthyroidism and ophthalmopathy. What was amplified from RNA transcripts were TCR beta CDR3 regions. A first-round RT-PCR of the TCR CDR3 used the HTBI primer set. From the multiplex PCR reads, TCRdb called clonotypes with MiXCR, one entry per CDR3 protein. The sample lists about 360,000 distinct CDR3 sequences, 13% occurring once. Input material: blood. The receptors shown here come from a woman aged 18-29 years with Graves' hyperthyroidism.

This clonotype was counted at least ten times. CDR3 protein: CASTGDRGQVEQFF. For the CDR3, the DNA is TGTGCCAGCACTGGGGACAGGGGGCAGGTGGAGCAGTTCTTC. The chain is built from TRBV2 and TRBJ2-1; 12 bases match TRBD1. The germline CDR1 and CDR2 sequences are SNHLY and FYNNEI. V trimming: 7 bases; J trimming: 10 bases; junction bases outside the gene matches: 8. The CDR3 is made up of 14 amino acids.

Concerning this clonotype: This sequence may be a read error, since a much larger clone differs from it by one base. In nucleotides, the CDR3 is TGTGCCAGCAGTAACCACCGGATTAACTATGGCTACACCTTC. Translation gives CASSNHRINYGYTF. V gene TRBV6-2 or TRBV6-3 combines with J gene TRBJ1-2; D unclear. The germline V gene encodes CDR1 MNHEY and CDR2 SVGEGT. V was trimmed by 5 bases and J by 1 base, leaving 11 bases between them. The CDR3 has 14 residues.

Turning to this clonotype: A read error is possible here, since a much larger clone lies one base away. The CDR3 reads CASSRDSHETQYF. The CDR3 bases are TGTGCCAGCAGCCGAGACTCCCATGAGACCCAGTACTTC. V gene TRBV11-3 combines with J gene TRBJ2-5; no reliable D call. Germline CDR1 reads SGHNT; CDR2 reads YENEEA. The length of the CDR3 is 13 residues. Trimming left V 5 bases short and J 5 bases short, with 12 bases between.

This clonotype was counted ten times or more. The rearrangement links TRBV28 to TRBJ2-7; 7 bases are shared with TRBD1. Germline V CDR1 and CDR2: MDHEN, SYDVKM. After removal of 2 bases from V and 0 bases from J, the junction contained 4 bases not matched to a gene. The CDR3 runs to 15 residues. The CDR3: CASSLRDRVSYEQYF. CDR3 coding DNA: TGTGCCAGCAGTTTACGTGACAGGGTCTCCTACGAGCAGTACTTC.

In this sample, this clonotype turned up a few times. This chain's CDR3 is CASSLSEADTEAFF. CDR3 DNA sequence: TGTGCCAGCAGCCTCTCAGAGGCAGACACTGAAGCTTTCTTT. The chain combines TRBV5-6 with TRBJ1-1, with D uncertain. CDR3 size: 14 residues. The V gene lost 4 bases and the J gene lost 3 bases, with 13 bases spanning the gap. CDR1 is SGHDT and CDR2 is YYEEEE in the germline V gene.

Many counts were recorded for this clonotype. V usage is TRBV5-1 and J usage is TRBJ1-5, with a tentative D call TRBD1 (5 bases). CDR1 and CDR2 from the germline V gene are SGHRS and YFSETQ. The V gene lost 4 bases and the J gene lost 2 bases, with 10 bases spanning the gap. The CDR3 is 14 residues long. The CDR3, as DNA: TGCGCCAGCAGCGTGGGGCCCGGCAATCAGCCCCAGCATTTT. Protein product: CASSVGPGNQPQHF.

In this sample, this clonotype turned up many times. This chain links TRBV20-1 with TRBJ2-7; TRBD2 might be the D (5 bases). Germline lookup yields CDR1 DFQATT and CDR2 SNEGSKA (reference sequence). V shed 0 bases and J shed 5 bases, with 14 bases lying between them. The CDR3 consists of 14 residues. The CDR3 sequence: CSARDTRATDEQYF. The CDR3 DNA reads as TGCAGTGCTAGAGATACTAGGGCAACGGACGAGCAGTACTTC.

V is TRBV12-5 and J is TRBJ1-1, with D maybe TRBD1 (5 bases). CDR1 and CDR2 from the germline V gene are LGHNT and FRNRAP. There are 13 residues in the CDR3. V lost 0 bases to trimming and J lost 6 bases, with 8 bases between them. The CDR3 spells CASGLVRGAEAFF. In DNA, the CDR3 is TGTGCTAGTGGTTTGGTACGGGGCGCTGAAGCTTTCTTT.

This clonotype was seen ten or more times. The chain is built from TRBV20-1 and TRBJ2-7; D uncertain. This CDR3 is built from 12 residues. Germline CDR1 reads DFQATT; CDR2 reads SNEGSKA (reference sequence). With 4 bases removed from V and 3 bases from J, the gap between germline ends came to 10 bases. The CDR3 region has the DNA TGCAGTGCTACCAGGCTCGACTACGAGCAGTACTTC. Translation gives CSATRLDYEQYF.

The rearrangement joins TRBV20-1 to TRBJ2-1; no clear D. Deletions cut 5 bases from V and 5 bases from J, with 16 bases between. Germline V gives CDR1 DFQATT, CDR2 SNEGSKA (reference sequence). This CDR3 region has 14 residues. This CDR3 reads CSAFWVARNNEQFF. The CDR3, as DNA: TGCAGTGCTTTTTGGGTGGCCAGAAACAATGAGCAGTTCTTC.

This clonotype was detected only a few times. The rearrangement joins TRBV5-6 to TRBJ2-7, with unresolved D. The CDR3 spans 11 residues. The germline V and J ends were trimmed by 3 bases and 6 bases, with 7 bases remaining between them. Germline V CDR1 and CDR2: SGHDT, YYEEEE. The CDR3 sequence is CASSSYTEQYF. The CDR3 nucleotides are TGTGCCAGCAGCTCCTATACCGAGCAGTACTTC.

This clonotype showed up just a few times. One base away lies a much larger clone, so this may be a sequencing read error. The chain employs TRBV7-3 and TRBJ2-3; perhaps D is TRBD1 or TRBD2 (5 bases each). Trimming removed 3 bases from V and 2 bases from J, with 9 bases in between. This CDR3 is built from 14 residues. Germline CDR1 is SGHTA and CDR2 is FQGTGA. The CDR3: CASSFRDHTDTQYF. Here the CDR3 DNA reads TGTGCCAGCAGCTTTAGGGACCACACAGATACGCAGTATTTT. Filled out from reference TRBV7-3 and TRBJ2-3, the complete variable domain reads GAGVSQTPSNKVTEKGKYVELRCDPISGHTALYWYRQSLGQGPEFLIYFQGTGAADDSGLPNDRFFAVRPEGSVSTLKIQRTERGDSAVYLCASSFRDHTDTQYFGPGTRLTVL.

This clonotype was counted ten times or more. The chain has TRBV20-1 and TRBJ2-1; 9 nucleotides align to TRBD2. In germline, CDR1 is DFQATT, CDR2 SNEGSKA (reference sequence). J was trimmed by 6 bases and V by 3 bases; bases with no gene match: 6. The CDR3 consists of 14 residues. CDR3 sequence (DNA): TGCAGTGCTAGGGCGGGGGGGCCTTTCAATGAGCAGTTCTTC. Translated: CSARAGGPFNEQFF.

This clonotype was recorded at least ten times. The chain uses TRBV7-2 and TRBJ2-7; tentatively, D is TRBD1 (6 bases). The V gene lost 2 bases and the J gene lost 2 bases, with 7 bases spanning the gap. CDR3 length: 13 residues. Germline assignment: CDR1 SGHTA and CDR2 FQGNSA. DNA for the CDR3: TGTGCCAGCAGCTTATGGGACACCTACGAGCAGTACTTC. It encodes CASSLWDTYEQYF.

This clonotype was recorded many times. This rearrangement joins TRBV4-1 to TRBJ1-1; unclear D gene. Germline-derived CDR1 and CDR2 are MGHRA and YSYEKL. The CDR3 runs to 15 residues. Trimming left V 1 base short and J 0 bases short, with 9 bases between. CDR3 in amino acids: CASSQVGSMNTEAFF. CDR3 nucleotide sequence: TGCGCCAGCAGCCAAGTAGGCAGTATGAACACTGAAGCTTTCTTT.

This clonotype has more than one count but fewer than ten. The chain uses TRBV20-1 and TRBJ2-3, with D perhaps TRBD1 or TRBD2 (5 bases each). Trimming left V 8 bases short and J 0 bases short, with 18 bases between. Germline loops: CDR1 DFQATT, CDR2 SNEGSKA (reference sequence). The CDR3 sequence is 15 residues long. CDR3 sequence (DNA): TGCAGTTGGGTCATTGGGGGAGTAAGCACAGATACGCAGTATTTT. Its translation: CSWVIGGVSTDTQYF.

This clonotype was recorded many times. CDR3 residues: CASSLGLGLAGNGWETQYF. For the CDR3, the DNA is TGTGCCAGCAGCTTAGGCCTGGGACTAGCGGGAAATGGGTGGGAGACCCAGTACTTC. V and J are TRBV7-2 and TRBJ2-5; TRBD2 matches 13 bases. Germline assignment: CDR1 SGHTA and CDR2 FQGNSA. V shed 1 base and J 5 bases; nucleotides not matched to a gene: 13. The CDR3 contains 19 residues.

This clonotype was counted ten times or more. V gene TRBV6-2 or TRBV6-3 combines with J gene TRBJ1-2; 7 nucleotides align to TRBD1. CDR3 length: 16 amino acids. J gave up 3 bases and V 0 bases, and 7 bases lay outside the gene matches. Germline values: CDR1 MNHEY, CDR2 SVGEGT. In nucleotides, the CDR3 is TGTGCCAGCAGTTACTCGATCCGGACAGGCGACTATGGCTACACCTTC. Protein product: CASSYSIRTGDYGYTF.

Many counts were recorded for this clonotype. The rearrangement joins TRBV28 to TRBJ2-7; either TRBD1 or TRBD2 may fit D (5 bases each). This CDR3 is built from 13 residues. Germline-derived CDR1 and CDR2 are MDHEN and SYDVKM. Trimming stripped 8 bases from V and 3 bases from J, with 14 bases between. Here the CDR3 reads CASRSGGRYEQYF. CDR3 bases: TGTGCCAGCCGTTCTGGGGGACGCTACGAGCAGTACTTC.

This clonotype was counted at least ten times. The chain uses TRBV29-1 and TRBJ1-1; the D gene is possibly TRBD1 (6 bases). The CDR3 is 16 residues long. The V end was cut by 2 bases, the J end by 1 base, with 17 bases between. Germline CDR1 reads SQVTM; CDR2 reads ANQGSEA. The CDR3 sequence: CSVEPNRGPGNTEAFF. DNA for the CDR3: TGCAGCGTTGAACCGAACCGGGGGCCTGGGAACACTGAAGCTTTCTTT.

In its sample, this clonotype was seen a few times. This may be a read error, as it is one base from a much larger clone. The rearrangement joins TRBV2 to TRBJ1-1; 10 bases map to TRBD1. CDR1 is SNHLY and CDR2 is FYNNEI in the germline V gene. CDR3 length equals 14 residues. The V segment lost 11 bases and the J segment 6 bases; nucleotides outside the gene matches: 12. CDR3 amino acids: CAGQAGTGVPEAFF. In DNA, the CDR3 is TGTGCCGGACAGGCCGGGACAGGGGTCCCTGAAGCTTTCTTT. Complete variable domain (other parts from reference TRBV2 and TRBJ1-1): EPEVTQTPSHQVTQMGQEVILRCVPISNHLYFYWYRQILGQKVEFLVSFYNNEISEKSEIFDDQFSVERPDGSNFTLKIRSTKLEDSAMYFCAGQAGTGVPEAFFGQGTRLTVV.

This clonotype was counted many times. The rearrangement uses TRBV12-3 or TRBV12-4 and TRBJ1-1, with D perhaps TRBD1 (6 bases). This CDR3 has 14 residues. Deletions cut 3 bases from V and 4 bases from J, with 12 bases between. The CDR3 DNA reads as TGTGCCAGCAGTTTTCGGGGGGCGAGCACTGAAGCTTTCTTT. This gives the protein CASSFRGASTEAFF.

This clonotype occurred a few times. The CDR3 here is CASSTPGRLYEQYF. As DNA, the CDR3 is TGTGCCAGCAGTACTCCTGGACGGCTGTACGAGCAGTACTTC. The rearrangement joins TRBV6-2 or TRBV6-3 to TRBJ2-7; D remains ambiguous. The V gene's germline CDR1 is MNHEY and CDR2 SVGEGT. The CDR3 spans 14 residues. V shed 5 bases and J shed 4 bases, with 15 bases lying between them.

The chain carries TRBV7-6 and TRBJ1-2; no clear D gene. CDR1 SGHVS and CDR2 FNYEAQ come from the germline V gene. The germline V and J ends were trimmed by 3 bases and 4 bases, with 9 bases remaining between them. This CDR3 has 13 residues. CDR3 in DNA: TGTGCCAGCAGCTTTGTCCCGGCCTATGGCTACACCTTC. Its translation: CASSFVPAYGYTF.

Regarding this clonotype: A much larger clone is a single base away; this may be a read error. The chain has TRBV5-1 and TRBJ2-7, with D unclear. CDR1 and CDR2 from the germline V gene are SGHRS and YFSETQ. This CDR3 spans 14 amino acids. V shed 7 bases and J shed 3 bases, with 17 bases lying between them. The CDR3 is CASRPDLGSYEQYF. The CDR3 DNA reads as TGCGCCAGCCGCCCCGATTTAGGCAGCTACGAGCAGTACTTC.

This clonotype was detected ten times or more. The chain carries TRBV7-6 and TRBJ1-4, with no clear D. Germline CDR1 SGHVS, CDR2 FNYEAQ. CDR3 length: 14 amino acids. Trimming took 2 bases from V and 5 from J, leaving 9 bases between them. The CDR3 DNA is TGTGCCAGCAGCTTACGGGGTCCCAATGAAAAACTGTTTTTT. This sequence encodes CASSLRGPNEKLFF. Full variable domain (remainder filled in from reference TRBV7-6 and TRBJ1-4): GAGVSQSPRYKVTKRGQDVALRCDPISGHVSLYWYRQALGQGPEFLTYFNYEAQQDKSGLPNDRFSAERPEGSISTLTIQRTEQRDSAMYRCASSLRGPNEKLFFGSGTQLSVL.

As to this clonotype: Since no conserved phenylalanine or tryptophan closes the CDR3, a read error is the likely cause. The rearrangement links TRBV27 to TRBJ1-2; weak D call: TRBD1 (6 bases). The CDR3 spans 16 residues. The germline CDR1 and CDR2 sequences are MNHEY and SMNVEV (reference sequence). Trimming took off 2 bases at V and 4 bases at J, with 17 bases between the two ends. The CDR3 region is CASSLSGQLNGYGYTL. In DNA form, the CDR3 reads TGTGCCAGCAGTTTAAGCGGACAGCTCAATGGCTATGGCTACACCCTC.

This clonotype was seen repeatedly, ten times or more. The genes are TRBV28 and TRBJ2-2; D ambiguous. This CDR3 contains 13 residues. The V end lost 5 bases, the J end lost 8 bases, and 12 bases lay between the germline ends. The germline CDR1 and CDR2 sequences are MDHEN and SYDVKM. The CDR3 bases are TGTGCCAGCAGTCCTCCCAATTTGGGGGAGCTGTTTTTT. Translation: CASSPPNLGELFF.

Details on this clonotype: This is likely a read error, given that the CDR3 carries no conserved phenylalanine or tryptophan at its end. The chain links TRBV5-4 to TRBJ2-5, with D possibly being TRBD2 (5 bases). V dropped 4 bases and J dropped 1 base, with 17 bases sitting between them. Germline-derived CDR1 and CDR2 are SGHNT and YYREEE (reference sequence). The CDR3 extends over 16 amino acids. The CDR3 protein is CASSPLATAVQETQYL. CDR3 bases: TGTGCCAGCAGCCCCCTAGCTACAGCTGTCCAAGAGACCCAGTACCTC.